These 23 T cell receptor beta chains were all obtained from the same sample, sequenced in a study of radiotherapy plus CTLA-4 blockade in lung cancer. Data came from immunoSEQ multiplex PCR; TCRdb stores just in-frame clones and leaves some out. The table lists 45,000 to 60,000 clones, 80% to 85% of them singletons, with roughly 3.3% in the top ten. Here the sequenced sample was peripheral blood, taken from a patient treated with radiotherapy plus ipilimumab. The receptors here all came from a human donor with non-small cell lung cancer who had stable disease on radiotherapy plus ipilimumab.

This clone has a single count. The junction differs from germline at one of its ends, possibly a read error. This chain joins TRBV6-6 and TRBJ2-5; 11 nucleotides match TRBD2. The CDR3 extends over 16 amino acids. Per germline, CDR1 MNHNY and CDR2 SVGAGI (reference sequence). For the CDR3, the DNA is TGTGCCAGCAGTGACTCTAGCGGGAGGTCCCCAGAGACCCAGTACTTC. Its protein is CASSDSSGRSPETQYF.

The chain carries TRBV12-5 and TRBJ2-1, with 10 bases aligning to TRBD1. CDR1 LGHNT and CDR2 FRNRAP come from the germline V gene. The CDR3 sequence is 22 residues long. Losses at the gene ends were 1 base for V and 8 bases for J; bases not matched to a gene: 26. In nucleotides, the CDR3 is TGTGCTAGTGGTTTGGGAGATTTGGACAGGGGGGTACTGGAACCCAATAGGGATGAGCAGTTCTTC. This codes for CASGLGDLDRGVLEPNRDEQFF.

This clone occurred once. The chain uses TRBV6-4 and TRBJ1-2; 7 nucleotides match TRBD1. From germline, CDR1 is MRHNA and CDR2 SNTAGT. V lost 0 bases and J lost 5; bases outside the gene matches: 3. The CDR3 is 14 amino acids. The CDR3 region has the DNA TGTGCCAGCAGTGACTCGAGACAGGGATATGGCTACACCTTC. As protein: CASSDSRQGYGYTF.

This clone is medium-sized. V is TRBV4-3 and J is TRBJ2-7; 11 bases are shared with TRBD2. Trimming removed 0 bases from V and 2 bases from J; junction bases left unmatched: 6. Per the germline V gene, CDR1 is LGHNA and CDR2 is YSLEER. CDR3 length: 17 amino acids. The CDR3 bases are TGCGCCAGCAGCCAAGATCAAGAACTAGCGGGGGCCTACGAGCAGTACTTC. As protein: CASSQDQELAGAYEQYF.

The V and J genes are TRBV2 and TRBJ2-1, with a tentative D call TRBD2 (6 bases). Germline-derived CDR1 and CDR2 are SNHLY and FYNNEI. V was pared by 2 bases and J by 0 bases, with 11 bases between. The CDR3 spans 16 residues. The CDR3 nucleotides are TGTGCCAGCAGTGAAACCGCGGGAAACTCCTACAATGAGCAGTTCTTC. Protein product: CASSETAGNSYNEQFF.

The chain links TRBV7-5 to TRBJ2-1; the table assigns TRBD2, which was not confirmed against the DNA. TRBV7-5 is annotated as a pseudogene. The CDR3 is 16 residues long. The CDR3 nucleotides are TGTGCCAGAAGCCCAAGCGGGGTAACTGGCCACAATGAGCAGTTCTTC. Its translation is CARSPSGVTGHNEQFF.

V usage is TRBV4-3 and J usage is TRBJ1-5, with D perhaps matching TRBD1 (6 bases). The CDR3 has 13 amino acids. V lost 8 bases to trimming and J lost 7 bases, with 15 bases between them. Germline V CDR1 and CDR2: LGHNA, YSLEER. Here the CDR3 DNA reads TGCGCCAGCTCCGGGACAACCAACCAGCCCCAGCATTTT. As protein: CASSGTTNQPQHF.

This clone came up a few times. This chain joins TRBV5-6 and TRBJ2-1, with D perhaps TRBD1 (5 bases). CDR1 is SGHDT, CDR2 YYEEEE, per germline. V dropped 1 base and J dropped 4 bases, with 9 bases sitting between them. The CDR3 runs to 14 residues. The CDR3, as DNA: TGTGCCAGCAGCTTGTTCGACAGTTACAATGAGCAGTTCTTC. It is translated as CASSLFDSYNEQFF. Looking up the rest from reference TRBV5-6 and TRBJ2-1 gives the full variable domain: DAGVTQSPTHLIKTRGQQVTLRCSPKSGHDTVSWYQQALGQGPQFIFQYYEEEERQRGNFPDRFSGHQFPNYSSELNVNALLLGDSALYLCASSLFDSYNEQFFGPGTRLTVL.

The chain has TRBV2 and TRBJ1-2; D is unclear. Germline V lookup: CDR1 SNHLY, CDR2 FYNNEI. The CDR3 covers 14 residues. Trimming cost V 1 base and J 8 bases, with 14 bases left between them. The CDR3 reads CASSEVWAKRGYTF. The CDR3 DNA is TGTGCCAGCAGTGAAGTATGGGCGAAAAGGGGCTACACCTTC.

The V call is TRBV30, the J call TRBJ1-3; D may be TRBD1 (5 bases). In germline, CDR1 is GTSNPN, CDR2 SVGIG (reference sequence). The CDR3 contains 13 residues. The germline V and J ends were trimmed by 5 bases and 1 base, with 9 bases remaining between them. For the CDR3, the DNA is TGTGCCTGGGGGGGGTCATCTGGAAACACCATATATTTT. Its protein is CAWGGSSGNTIYF.

The chain joins TRBV7-3 to TRBJ2-2; tentative D call: TRBD2 (5 bases). The CDR3 consists of 15 residues. Trimming pared 4 bases from V and 1 base from J, leaving 10 bases between. CDR1 is SGHTA, CDR2 FQGTGA, per germline. The CDR3, as DNA: TGTGCCAGCAGCTATAGGGCGGGGAACACCGGGGAGCTGTTTTTT. Translated, it gives CASSYRAGNTGELFF.

This clone has a single count. Other nucleotide sequences in the sample specify the same CDR3. The V call is TRBV28, the J call TRBJ1-5; D is perhaps TRBD1 (5 bases). Germline V gene data show CDR1 as MDHEN and CDR2 as SYDVKM. This CDR3 spans 12 amino acids. V dropped 5 bases and J dropped 9 bases, with 11 bases sitting between them. The CDR3 nucleotides are TGTGCCAGCAGTCCCCCTAGGGGGCCCCAGCATTTT. Encoded protein: CASSPPRGPQHF.

V and J are TRBV28 and TRBJ2-2; 8 nucleotides agree with TRBD1. V shed 5 bases and J 4 bases; nucleotides not matched to a gene: 6. The CDR3 covers 15 residues. Per germline, CDR1 MDHEN and CDR2 SYDVKM. The CDR3 spells CASSRTGSITGELFF. CDR3 nucleotides: TGTGCCAGCAGTAGGACAGGGTCGATCACCGGGGAGCTGTTTTTT.

This clone is judged medium-sized. The chain carries TRBV19 and TRBJ2-7, with D perhaps TRBD1 (5 bases). V shed 4 bases and J shed 6 bases, with 13 bases lying between them. Germline values: CDR1 LNHDA, CDR2 SQIVND (reference sequence). This CDR3 comprises 13 residues. The CDR3 sequence is CASSTTQGSEQYF. The CDR3 DNA follows: TGTGCCAGTAGTACCACGCAGGGAAGCGAGCAGTACTTC.

This clone appeared once. CDR3 region: CASSSTGGKETQYF. Written as DNA, the CDR3 is TGTGCCAGCAGTTCAACAGGGGGGAAAGAGACCCAGTACTTC. The chain links TRBV28 to TRBJ2-5; 8 nucleotides line up with TRBD1. V shed 4 bases and J 3 bases; nucleotides not matched to a gene: 4. The germline CDR1 and CDR2 sequences are MDHEN and SYDVKM. This CDR3 is built from 14 residues.

The chain has TRBV6-4 and TRBJ2-5; 14 positions agree with TRBD2. Germline values: CDR1 MRHNA, CDR2 SNTAGT. V was pared by 3 bases and J by 5 bases, with 2 bases of the junction left unmatched. CDR3 length: 15 residues. CDR3 nucleotides: TGTGCCAGCAGTGAGGGACTAGCGGGAGTTGAGACCCAGTACTTC. It is translated as CASSEGLAGVETQYF.

This chain connects TRBV7-9 to TRBJ2-1; D might be TRBD2 (6 bases). Trimming cost V 0 bases and J 2 bases, with 11 bases left between them. The germline V gene has CDR1 SEHNR and CDR2 FQNEAQ (reference sequence). This CDR3 has 16 amino acids. CDR3 residues: CASSLAAGNPYNEQFF. DNA for the CDR3: TGTGCCAGCAGCTTAGCTGCGGGGAACCCCTACAATGAGCAGTTCTTC.

The V gene is TRBV11-2, the J gene TRBJ1-1; D perhaps matches TRBD1 (6 bases). This CDR3 is 13 amino acids long. V lost 5 bases to trimming and J lost 6 bases, with 13 bases between them. The V gene's germline CDR1 is SGHAT and CDR2 FQNNGV. CDR3 bases: TGTGCCAGCAGCCCCCAGGGGTTGGCTGAAGCTTTCTTT. This sequence encodes CASSPQGLAEAFF.

DNA for the CDR3: TGCGCCAGCAGCCCTAGGGAGTGGAGGGTAGACGAGCAGTACTTC. As protein: CASSPREWRVDEQYF. This rearrangement joins TRBV5-1 to TRBJ2-7; a weak D match, TRBD2 (6 bases). Germline V gene data show CDR1 as SGHRS and CDR2 as YFSETQ. The V gene lost 4 bases and the J gene lost 5 bases, with 19 bases spanning the gap. This CDR3 is 15 amino acids long.

The chain employs TRBV5-5 and TRBJ1-1; no clear D. V dropped 0 bases and J dropped 1 base, with 7 bases sitting between them. There are 14 residues in the CDR3. CDR1 and CDR2 (germline): SGHKS, YYEKEE (reference sequence). This chain's CDR3 is CASSLVSGNTEAFF. In DNA form, the CDR3 reads TGTGCCAGCAGCTTGGTATCGGGGAACACTGAAGCTTTCTTT.

This rearrangement joins TRBV7-2 to TRBJ1-3, with D uncertain. Germline V gene lookup returns CDR1 SGHTA and CDR2 FQGNSA. Deletions cut 2 bases from V and 0 bases from J, with 5 bases between. This CDR3 spans 14 amino acids. The CDR3 DNA reads TGTGCCAGCAGCTTATCCAACTCTGGAAACACCATATATTTT. It is translated as CASSLSNSGNTIYF. Looking up the rest from reference TRBV7-2 and TRBJ1-3 gives the full variable domain: GAGVSQSPSNKVTEKGKDVELRCDPISGHTALYWYRQSLGQGLEFLIYFQGNSAPDKSGLPSDRFSAERTGGSVSTLTIQRTQQEDSAVYLCASSLSNSGNTIYFGEGSWLTVV.

Concerning this clone: The germline gene is not matched at one end of the junction; a read error may be the cause. The chain joins TRBV28 to TRBJ1-2; D might be TRBD1 (5 bases). Germline-derived CDR1 and CDR2 are MDHEN and SYDVKM. The CDR3 runs 11 residues. This chain's CDR3 is CASSFDRGSTF. Here the CDR3 DNA reads TGTGCCAGCAGTTTTGACAGAGGCTCCACCTTC.

This chain links TRBV9 with TRBJ2-3; no clear D gene. The CDR3 has 13 amino acids. The germline CDR1 and CDR2 sequences are SGDLS and YYNGEE. V gave up 2 bases and J gave up 1 base, with 5 bases separating them. The DNA of the CDR3 is TGTGCCAGCAGCGTCTTCGGCACAGATACGCAGTATTTT. Its translation is CASSVFGTDTQYF. Looking up the rest from reference TRBV9 and TRBJ2-3 gives the full variable domain: DSGVTQTPKHLITATGQRVTLRCSPRSGDLSVYWYQQSLDQGLQFLIQYYNGEERAKGNILERFSAQQFPDLHSELNLSSLELGDSALYFCASSVFGTDTQYFGPGTRLTVL.